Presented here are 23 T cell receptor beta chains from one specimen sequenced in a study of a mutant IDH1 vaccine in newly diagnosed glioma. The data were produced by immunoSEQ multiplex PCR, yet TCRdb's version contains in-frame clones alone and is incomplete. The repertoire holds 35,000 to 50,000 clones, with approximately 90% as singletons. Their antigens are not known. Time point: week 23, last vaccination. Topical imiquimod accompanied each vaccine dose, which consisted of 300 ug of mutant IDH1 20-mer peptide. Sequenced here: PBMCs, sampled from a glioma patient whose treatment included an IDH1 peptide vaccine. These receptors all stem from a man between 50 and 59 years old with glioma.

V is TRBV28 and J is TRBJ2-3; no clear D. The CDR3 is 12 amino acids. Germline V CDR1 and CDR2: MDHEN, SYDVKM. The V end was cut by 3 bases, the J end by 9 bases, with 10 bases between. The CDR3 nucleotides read TGTGCCAGCAGTTTGGCTAGTCAGACGCAGTATTTT. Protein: CASSLASQTQYF.

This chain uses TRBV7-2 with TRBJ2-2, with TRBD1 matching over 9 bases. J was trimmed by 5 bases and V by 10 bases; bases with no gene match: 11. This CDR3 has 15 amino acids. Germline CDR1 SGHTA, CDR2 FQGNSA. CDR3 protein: CATKGGTGRTGELFF. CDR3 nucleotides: TGTGCCACCAAAGGGGGGACAGGGAGGACCGGGGAGCTGTTTTTT.

The DNA for the CDR3 is TGTGCCAGCAGGGGGGATTTAAACACCGGGGAGCTGTTTTTT. Its protein product is CASRGDLNTGELFF. The V and J genes are TRBV5-6 and TRBJ2-2; D may match TRBD1 or TRBD2 (5 bases each). V was pared by 5 bases and J by 2 bases, with 10 bases between. Per germline, CDR1 SGHDT and CDR2 YYEEEE. The CDR3 extends over 14 amino acids.

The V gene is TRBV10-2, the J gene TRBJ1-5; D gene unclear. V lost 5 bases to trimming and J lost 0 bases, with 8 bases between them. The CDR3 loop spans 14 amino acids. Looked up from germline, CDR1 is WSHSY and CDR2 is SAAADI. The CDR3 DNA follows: TGCGCCAGCAGTCCCACTTATAGCAATCAGCCCCAGCATTTT. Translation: CASSPTYSNQPQHF.

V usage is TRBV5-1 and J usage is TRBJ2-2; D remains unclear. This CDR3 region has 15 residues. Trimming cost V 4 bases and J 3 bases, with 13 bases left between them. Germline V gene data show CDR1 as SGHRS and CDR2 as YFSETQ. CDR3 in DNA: TGCGCCAGCAGCCACCAGCTACCGGACACCGGGGAGCTGTTTTTT. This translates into CASSHQLPDTGELFF.

CDR3 loop: CAWSEGLAVSDTQYF. The CDR3 bases are TGTGCCTGGAGTGAAGGACTAGCGGTTTCAGATACGCAGTATTTT. The J gene is TRBJ2-3, the V gene TRBV30, with 10 bases that match TRBD2. The CDR3 totals 15 residues. J was trimmed by 4 bases and V by 1 base; bases with no gene match: 5. The germline gives CDR1 GTSNPN, CDR2 SVGIG (reference sequence). Variable domain in full (rest from reference TRBV30 and TRBJ2-3): SQTIHQWPATLVQPVGSPLSLECTVEGTSNPNLYWYRQAAGRGLQLLFYSVGIGQISSEVPQNLSASRPQDRQFILSSKKLLLSDSGFYLCAWSEGLAVSDTQYFGPGTRLTVL.

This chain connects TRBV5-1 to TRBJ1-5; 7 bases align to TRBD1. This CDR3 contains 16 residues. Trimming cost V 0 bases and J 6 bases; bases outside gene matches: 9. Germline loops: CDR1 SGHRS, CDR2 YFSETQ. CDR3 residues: CASSLGLDRTTQPQHF. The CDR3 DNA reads TGCGCCAGCAGCTTGGGGTTGGACAGGACCACTCAGCCCCAGCATTTT.

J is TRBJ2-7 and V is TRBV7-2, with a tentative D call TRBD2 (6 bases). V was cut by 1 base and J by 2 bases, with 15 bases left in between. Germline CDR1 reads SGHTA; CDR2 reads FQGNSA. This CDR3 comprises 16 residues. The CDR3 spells CASSLGSGRQTYEQYF. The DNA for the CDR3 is TGTGCCAGCAGCTTAGGTAGCGGCAGACAGACCTACGAGCAGTACTTC.

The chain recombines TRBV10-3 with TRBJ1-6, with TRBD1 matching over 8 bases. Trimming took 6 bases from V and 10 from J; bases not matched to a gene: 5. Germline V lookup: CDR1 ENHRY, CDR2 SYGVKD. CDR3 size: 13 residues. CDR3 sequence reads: CAIRTGERSPLHF. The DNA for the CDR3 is TGTGCCATCAGGACAGGGGAGAGGTCACCCCTCCACTTT.

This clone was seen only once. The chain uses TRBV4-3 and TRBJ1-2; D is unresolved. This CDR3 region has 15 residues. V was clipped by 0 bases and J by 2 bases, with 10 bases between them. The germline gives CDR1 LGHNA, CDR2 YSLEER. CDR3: CASSQEHPRNYGYTF. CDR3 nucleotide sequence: TGCGCCAGCAGCCAAGAACACCCAAGAAACTATGGCTACACCTTC.

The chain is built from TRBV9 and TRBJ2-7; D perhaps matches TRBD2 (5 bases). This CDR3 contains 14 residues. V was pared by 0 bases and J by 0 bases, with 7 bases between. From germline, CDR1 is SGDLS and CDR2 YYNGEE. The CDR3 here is CASSVAAGSYEQYF. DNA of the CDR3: TGTGCCAGCAGCGTAGCGGCGGGCTCCTACGAGCAGTACTTC.

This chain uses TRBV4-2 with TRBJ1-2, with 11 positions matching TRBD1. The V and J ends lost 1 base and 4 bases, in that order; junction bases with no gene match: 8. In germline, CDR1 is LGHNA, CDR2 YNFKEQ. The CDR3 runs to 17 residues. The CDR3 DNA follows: TGTGCCAGCAGCCAAGCCGGGACAGGGGGTTCATCCTATGGCTACACCTTC. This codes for CASSQAGTGGSSYGYTF.

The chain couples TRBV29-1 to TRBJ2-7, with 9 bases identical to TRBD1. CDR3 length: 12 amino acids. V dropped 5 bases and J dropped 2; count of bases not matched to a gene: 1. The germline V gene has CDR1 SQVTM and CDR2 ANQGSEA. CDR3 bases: TGCAGCGTTAACAGGGGGCCCTACGAGCAGTACTTC. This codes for CSVNRGPYEQYF.

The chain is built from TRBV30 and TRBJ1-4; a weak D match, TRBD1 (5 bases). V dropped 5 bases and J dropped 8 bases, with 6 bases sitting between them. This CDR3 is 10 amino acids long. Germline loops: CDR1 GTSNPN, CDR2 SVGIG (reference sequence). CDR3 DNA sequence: TGTGCCTGGGGGGGAGAAAAACTGTTTTTT. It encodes CAWGGEKLFF.

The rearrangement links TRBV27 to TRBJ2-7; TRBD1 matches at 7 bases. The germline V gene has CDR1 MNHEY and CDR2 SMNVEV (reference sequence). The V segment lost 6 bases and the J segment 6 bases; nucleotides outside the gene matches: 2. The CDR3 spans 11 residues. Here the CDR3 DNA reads TGTGCCAGCAGGACAGGGTTCGAGCAGTACTTC. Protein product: CASRTGFEQYF.

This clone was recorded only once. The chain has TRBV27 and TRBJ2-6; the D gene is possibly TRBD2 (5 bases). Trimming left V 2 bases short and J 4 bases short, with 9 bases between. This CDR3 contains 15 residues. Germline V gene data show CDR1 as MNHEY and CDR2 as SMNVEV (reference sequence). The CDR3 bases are TGTGCCAGCAGTTTAAGGAGGAACGGGGCCAACGTCCTGACTTTC. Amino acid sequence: CASSLRRNGANVLTF. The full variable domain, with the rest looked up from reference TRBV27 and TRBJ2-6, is EAQVTQNPRYLITVTGKKLTVTCSQNMNHEYMSWYRQDPGLGLRQIYYSMNVEVTDKGDVPEGYKVSRKEKRNFPLILESPSPNQTSLYFCASSLRRNGANVLTFGAGSRLTVL.

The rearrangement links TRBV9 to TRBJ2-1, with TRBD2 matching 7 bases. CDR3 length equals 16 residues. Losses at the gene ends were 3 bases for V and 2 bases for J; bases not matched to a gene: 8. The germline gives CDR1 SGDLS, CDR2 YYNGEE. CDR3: CASSGRLAAPYNEQFF. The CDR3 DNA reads TGTGCCAGCAGCGGAAGACTAGCCGCCCCCTACAATGAGCAGTTCTTC.

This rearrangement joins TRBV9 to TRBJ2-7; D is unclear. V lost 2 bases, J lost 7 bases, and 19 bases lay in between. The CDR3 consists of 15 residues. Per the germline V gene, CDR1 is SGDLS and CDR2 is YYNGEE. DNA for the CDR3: TGTGCCAGCAGCGTTGATCTCCGGGTCCCCGGGGAGCAGTACTTC. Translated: CASSVDLRVPGEQYF. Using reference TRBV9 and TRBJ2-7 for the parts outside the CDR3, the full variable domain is DSGVTQTPKHLITATGQRVTLRCSPRSGDLSVYWYQQSLDQGLQFLIQYYNGEERAKGNILERFSAQQFPDLHSELNLSSLELGDSALYFCASSVDLRVPGEQYFGPGTRLTVT.

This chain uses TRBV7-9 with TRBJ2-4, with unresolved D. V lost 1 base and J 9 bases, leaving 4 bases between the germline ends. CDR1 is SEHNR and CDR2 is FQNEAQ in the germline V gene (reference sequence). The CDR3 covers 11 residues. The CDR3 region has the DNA TGTGCCAGCAGCTTAGGCAGCATTCAGTACTTC. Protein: CASSLGSIQYF.

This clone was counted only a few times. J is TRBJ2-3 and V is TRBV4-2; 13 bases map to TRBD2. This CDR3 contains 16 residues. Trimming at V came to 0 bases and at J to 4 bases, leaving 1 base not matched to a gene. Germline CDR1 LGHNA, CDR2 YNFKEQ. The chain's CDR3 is CASSQEGTSGADTQYF. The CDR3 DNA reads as TGTGCCAGCAGCCAAGAAGGGACTAGCGGGGCAGATACGCAGTATTTT.

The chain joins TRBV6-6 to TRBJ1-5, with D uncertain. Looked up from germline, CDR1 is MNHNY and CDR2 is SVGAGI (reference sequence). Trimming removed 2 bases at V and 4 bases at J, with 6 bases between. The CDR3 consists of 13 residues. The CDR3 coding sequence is TGTGCCAGCAGTTACGGGCTAAATCAGCCCCAGCATTTT. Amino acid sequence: CASSYGLNQPQHF.

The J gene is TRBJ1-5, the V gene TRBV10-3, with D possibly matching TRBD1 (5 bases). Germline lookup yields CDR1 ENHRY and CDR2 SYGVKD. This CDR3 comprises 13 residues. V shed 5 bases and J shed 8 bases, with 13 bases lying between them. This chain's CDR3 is CAISLTVDKPQHF. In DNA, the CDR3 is TGTGCCATCAGTTTAACGGTGGACAAGCCCCAGCATTTT.

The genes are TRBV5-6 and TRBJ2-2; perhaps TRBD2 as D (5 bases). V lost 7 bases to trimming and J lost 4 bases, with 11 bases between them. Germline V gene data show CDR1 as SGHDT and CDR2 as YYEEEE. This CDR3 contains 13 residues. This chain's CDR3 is CASLDSFTGELFF. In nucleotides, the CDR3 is TGTGCCAGCCTGGACTCCTTCACCGGGGAGCTGTTTTTT.